This is a list of T cell receptor beta chains from one sample in a study of T cell responses to AZD1222 COVID-19 vaccine. Assay: immunoSEQ multiplex PCR; the TCRdb copy retains only in-frame clones and omits some. The sample records approximately 270,000 clones, almost 95% being singletons. Sequenced here: peripheral blood, sampled 28 days after the second AZD1222 dose. The receptors originated from an adult who received the AZD1222 COVID-19 vaccine. Each CDR3 is given with its conserved first and last residue. The order of the fields is V gene, D gene, clone size, J gene, CDR3 protein, CDR3 DNA. A D gene is named only where the DNA matches it firmly. Some rows have no size entry. The others give once, few or many, or a class for an expanded clone.

>TRBV11-2|-|-|TRBJ2-1
CASSSIGLDRAYNEQFF
TGTGCCAGCAGCTCCATAGGCTTGGACAGAGCCTACAATGAGCAGTTCTTC
>TRBV5-5|TRBD1|-|TRBJ1-1
CANSRTGRANTEAFF
TGTGCCAACAGCCGGACAGGGAGGGCAAACACTGAAGCTTTCTTT
>TRBV5-1|-|-|TRBJ1-5
CASSPLGGYDQPQHF
TGCGCCAGCAGCCCCCTCGGCGGGTACGATCAGCCCCAGCATTTT
>TRBV7-9|-|-|TRBJ2-1
CASSTYNEQFF
TGTGCCAGCAGCACCTACAATGAGCAGTTCTTC
>TRBV13|TRBD1|-|TRBJ2-7
CASSFGTVPYEQYF
TGTGCCAGCAGCTTCGGGACAGTACCCTACGAGCAGTACTTC
>TRBV3-1/TRBV3-2|-|-|TRBJ2-1
CASSLRRTEQFF
TGTGCCAGCAGTTTGAGACGGACCGAGCAGTTCTTC
>TRBV18|TRBD2|-|TRBJ2-1
CASSPTSGRNEQFF
TGTGCCAGCTCACCGACTAGCGGGAGAAATGAGCAGTTCTTC
>TRBV4-3|-|-|TRBJ1-1
CASSQDWAAGNTEAFF
TGCGCCAGCAGCCAAGATTGGGCGGCGGGGAACACTGAAGCTTTCTTT
>TRBV28|-|-|TRBJ1-6
CASRGGRDSPLHF
TGTGCCAGCAGGGGGGGCAGAGATTCACCCCTCCACTTT
>TRBV7-8|-|-|TRBJ1-1
CASSPGRTGTEAFF
TGTGCCAGCAGCCCCGGTCGAACGGGTACTGAAGCTTTCTTT
>TRBV19|TRBD2|-|TRBJ2-1
CASSISSGRRYEQFF
TGTGCCAGTAGTATAAGCAGCGGGAGACGGTATGAGCAGTTCTTC
>TRBV27|TRBD1|-|TRBJ2-7
CASSLGTGFEQYF
TGTGCCAGCAGTTTAGGGACAGGGTTCGAGCAGTACTTC
>TRBV5-4|-|-|TRBJ1-5
CASSLDRDQPQHF
TGTGCCAGCAGCTTGGATCGGGATCAGCCCCAGCATTTT
>TRBV4-1|-|-|TRBJ2-7
CASSQVGDGYEQYF
TGCGCCAGCAGCCAAGTAGGAGACGGCTACGAGCAGTACTTC
>TRBV10-3|TRBD1|-|TRBJ1-6
CAISERLTGGSSPLHF
TGTGCCATCAGTGAGCGCTTGACAGGGGGCAGTTCACCCCTCCACTTT
>TRBV7-9|TRBD1|-|TRBJ2-5
CASSPGQGRGETQYF
TGTGCCAGCAGCCCGGGACAGGGAAGGGGAGAGACCCAGTACTTC
>TRBV7-2|-|once|TRBJ1-5
CASSLEAGDWGGNQPQHF
TGTGCCAGCAGCTTAGAAGCGGGGGACTGGGGTGGGAATCAGCCCCAGCATTTT
>TRBV2|-|-|TRBJ2-2
CASSLGLGGPTGELFF
TGTGCCAGCAGTTTAGGATTGGGGGGTCCAACCGGGGAGCTGTTTTTT
>TRBV6-1|-|-|TRBJ2-1
CASSVLGPSSYNEQFF
TGTGCCAGCAGTGTATTAGGTCCAAGCTCCTACAATGAGCAGTTCTTC
>TRBV5-1|-|-|TRBJ1-2
CASSLEGRGGYTF
TGCGCCAGCAGCTTGGAGGGCAGAGGGGGCTACACCTTC
>TRBV18|-|-|TRBJ1-3
CASSPPGRSSGNTIYF
TGTGCCAGCTCACCACCTGGACGGAGCTCTGGAAACACCATATATTTT
>TRBV7-9|TRBD2|-|TRBJ2-5
CASSLAGGYQETQYF
TGTGCCAGCAGCTTAGCGGGAGGGTACCAAGAGACCCAGTACTTC
>TRBV18|TRBD1|-|TRBJ2-5
CASSPGTANQETQYF
TGTGCCAGCTCACCTGGGACAGCTAATCAAGAGACCCAGTACTTC
>TRBV7-9|-|-|TRBJ2-5
CASSLAQKETQYF
TGTGCCAGCAGCTTAGCACAGAAAGAGACCCAGTACTTC
>TRBV3-1/TRBV3-2|-|-|TRBJ2-3
CASRRDYRETQYF
TGTGCCAGCAGGCGGGACTACAGGGAAACGCAGTATTTT
>TRBV28|-|-|TRBJ1-3
CASSLAGLSGNTIYF
TGTGCCAGCAGTTTAGCCGGGCTCTCTGGAAACACCATATATTTT
>TRBV5-1|-|-|TRBJ2-3
CASSHGQSGPDTQYF
TGCGCCAGCAGCCATGGACAAAGCGGTCCAGATACGCAGTATTTT
>TRBV25-1|TRBD1|-|TRBJ2-7
CASAGQGIYEQYF
TGTGCCTCAGCGGGACAGGGGATTTACGAGCAGTACTTC
>TRBV27|TRBD2|-|TRBJ2-2
CASTTTSGSELFF
TGTGCCAGCACTACTACTAGCGGGAGTGAGCTGTTTTTT
>TRBV2|-|-|TRBJ2-1
CASSERGGDYNEQFF
TGTGCCAGCAGTGAAAGGGGGGGCGACTACAATGAGCAGTTCTTC
>TRBV7-9|TRBD2|once|TRBJ2-7
CASSLNLAGGPEQYF
TGTGCCAGCAGCCTCAACCTAGCGGGAGGGCCCGAGCAGTACTTC
>TRBV11-2|-|-|TRBJ1-6
CASSLVQGGGSPLHF
TGTGCCAGCAGCTTAGTTCAGGGCGGTGGTTCACCCCTCCACTTT
>TRBV27|-|-|TRBJ2-2
CASSLRVTGELFF
TGTGCCAGCAGTTTACGCGTCACCGGGGAGCTGTTTTTT
>TRBV2|-|-|TRBJ2-7
CASSEAGGPYEQYF
TGTGCCAGCAGTGAAGCAGGAGGCCCCTACGAGCAGTACTTC
>TRBV18|-|-|TRBJ2-1
CASSDSRNEQFF
TGTGCCAGCTCAGACAGTAGGAATGAGCAGTTCTTC
>TRBV5-1|-|-|TRBJ2-2
CASSRIGQTGELFF
TGCGCCAGCAGCCGAATCGGACAGACCGGGGAGCTGTTTTTT
>TRBV4-2|TRBD1|-|TRBJ2-2
CASSQAQGAVTGELFF
TGTGCCAGCAGCCAAGCACAGGGGGCTGTCACCGGGGAGCTGTTTTTT
>TRBV3-1/TRBV3-2|TRBD1|-|TRBJ1-6
CASSPTGESSPLHF
TGTGCCAGCAGCCCGACAGGGGAAAGTTCACCCCTCCACTTT
>TRBV2|TRBD1|once|TRBJ2-5
CASSADRGQETQYF
TGTGCCAGCAGCGCAGACAGGGGCCAAGAGACCCAGTACTTC
>TRBV14|-|-|TRBJ1-1
CASSQAVLRDTEAFF
TGTGCCAGCAGCCAAGCTGTCCTACGGGACACTGAAGCTTTCTTT
>TRBV5-6|-|-|TRBJ1-3
CASSSGPTGTIYF
TGTGCCAGCAGCTCCGGGCCCACGGGCACCATATATTTT
>TRBV7-9|-|-|TRBJ1-1
CASSTGPTGPEAFF
TGTGCCAGCAGCACCGGGCCAACGGGACCTGAAGCTTTCTTT
>TRBV7-9|-|-|TRBJ1-3
CASSLEGFSGNTIYF
TGTGCCAGCAGCTTAGAGGGTTTCTCTGGAAACACCATATATTTT